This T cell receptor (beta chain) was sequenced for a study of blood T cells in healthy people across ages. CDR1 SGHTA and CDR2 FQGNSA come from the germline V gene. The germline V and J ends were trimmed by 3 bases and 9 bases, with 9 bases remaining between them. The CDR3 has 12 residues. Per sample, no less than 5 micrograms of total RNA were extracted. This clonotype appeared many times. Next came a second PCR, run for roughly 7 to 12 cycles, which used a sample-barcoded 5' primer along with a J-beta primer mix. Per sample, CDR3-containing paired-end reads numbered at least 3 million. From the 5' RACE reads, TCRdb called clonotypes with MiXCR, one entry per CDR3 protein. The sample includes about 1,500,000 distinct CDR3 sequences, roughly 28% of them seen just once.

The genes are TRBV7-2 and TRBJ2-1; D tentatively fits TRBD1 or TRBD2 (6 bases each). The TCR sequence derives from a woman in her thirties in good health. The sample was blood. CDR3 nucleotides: TGTGCCAGCAGCTTGCCGGGGGCTGAGCAGTTCTTC. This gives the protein CASSLPGAEQFF. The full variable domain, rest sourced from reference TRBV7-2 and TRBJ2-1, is GAGVSQSPSNKVTEKGKDVELRCDPISGHTALYWYRQSLGQGLEFLIYFQGNSAPDKSGLPSDRFSAERTGGSVSTLTIQRTQQEDSAVYLCASSLPGAEQFFGPGTRLTVL.